Included here is one T cell receptor (beta chain) sequence, with context. The CDR3 has 12 amino acids. V lost 2 bases, J lost 8 bases, and 9 bases lay in between. Only in-frame clones appear in the TCRdb table, and some are missing; sequencing was by immunoSEQ multiplex PCR. The table lists roughly 120,000 clones, around 92% of them singletons, with 40% in the top ten. These data originate in a study of control samples from healthy donors and cancer patients. This rearrangement joins TRBV12-3 or TRBV12-4 to TRBJ1-1; no clear D gene. The material sequenced was blood. This receptor was obtained from a man in his forties or fifties in good health. CDR3 nucleotides: TGTGCCAGCAGTTTATCGCCTGCGGAAGCTTTCTTT. The encoded protein is CASSLSPAEAFF.